The 8 T cell receptor beta chains below come from one sample, sequenced in a study of patients and donors after allogeneic stem cell transplantation. Via MiXCR, TCRdb re-called the RT-PCR reads, giving one row per CDR3 protein. The table lists some 160,000 distinct CDR3 sequences, about a quarter of them singletons. Material: blood, either unsorted or a sorted T cell fraction (not recorded which). The source of these receptors is a human donor who was either an allogeneic HSCT recipient or a stem cell or donor lymphocyte infusion donor (not recorded which). It is not recorded whose cells these are; they may come from a transplant donor.

The chain uses TRBV12-3 or TRBV12-4 and TRBJ2-1; 10 bases match TRBD2. This CDR3 region has 13 residues. V shed 5 bases and J 8 bases; nucleotides not matched to a gene: 3. CDR3 region: CASSTGTSDEQFF. The CDR3, as DNA: TGTGCCAGCAGTACAGGGACTAGCGATGAGCAGTTCTTC.

This chain uses TRBV20-1 with TRBJ2-4, with D perhaps matching TRBD1 (6 bases). Germline values: CDR1 DFQATT, CDR2 SNEGSKA (reference sequence). Trimming removed 3 bases from V and 5 bases from J, with 17 bases in between. The CDR3 is 15 residues long. As DNA, the CDR3 is TGCAGTGCTAGCGCGGACAGTCCCAAAGAAAACATTCAGTACTTC. Its translation is CSASADSPKENIQYF.

This clonotype was counted between two and nine times. The chain has TRBV5-1 and TRBJ2-1; 7 bases align to TRBD2. Losses at the gene ends were 0 bases for V and 2 bases for J; bases not matched to a gene: 5. This CDR3 region has 16 residues. Germline V gene data show CDR1 as SGHRS and CDR2 as YFSETQ. The CDR3 protein is CASSLVSGLAYNEQFF. The CDR3 DNA sequence: TGCGCCAGCAGCTTGGTATCAGGACTAGCCTACAATGAGCAGTTCTTC.

This clonotype appeared a few times. This chain uses TRBV7-6 with TRBJ1-5; D ambiguous. The CDR3 sequence is 14 residues long. Per the germline V gene, CDR1 is SGHVS and CDR2 is FNYEAQ. Trimming left V 5 bases short and J 7 bases short, with 15 bases between. CDR3 residues: CASSPEVRGQPQHF. For the CDR3, the DNA is TGTGCCAGCAGCCCGGAGGTCCGCGGACAGCCCCAGCATTTT.

The V call is TRBV20-1, the J call TRBJ1-3; D gene unclear. The length of the CDR3 is 14 residues. Germline lookup yields CDR1 DFQATT and CDR2 SNEGSKA (reference sequence). V shed 4 bases and J shed 0 bases, with 10 bases lying between them. CDR3 bases: TGCAGTGCTATGAGGGAATCCTCTGGAAACACCATATATTTT. This gives the protein CSAMRESSGNTIYF.

This clonotype was observed a handful of times. This chain joins TRBV4-1 and TRBJ1-1; the match to TRBD1 covers 7 bases. This CDR3 has 15 amino acids. Looked up from germline, CDR1 is MGHRA and CDR2 is YSYEKL. V was pared by 0 bases and J by 5 bases, with 6 bases of the junction left unmatched. Written as DNA, the CDR3 is TGCGCCAGCAGCCAAGATTCAGGGGGGAGGACTGAAGCTTTCTTT. It codes for CASSQDSGGRTEAFF.

The chain links TRBV10-3 to TRBJ2-6; 8 bases agree with TRBD1. The CDR3 is 15 residues long. J lost 0 bases, V lost 6 bases, and 1 base had no gene match. Looked up from germline, CDR1 is ENHRY and CDR2 is SYGVKD. CDR3 coding DNA: TGTGCCATCAGGACAGGGGACTCTGGGGCCAACGTCCTGACTTTC. Translated: CAIRTGDSGANVLTF.

This clonotype was detected many times. The CDR3 bases are TGCGCCAGCAGCCCGAGGACAGGTGTCTATGGCTACACCTTC. Protein product: CASSPRTGVYGYTF. The chain links TRBV5-1 to TRBJ1-2, with TRBD1 matching 7 bases. The length of the CDR3 is 14 residues. Per germline, CDR1 SGHRS and CDR2 YFSETQ. V lost 4 bases to trimming and J lost 4 bases; unmatched junction nucleotides: 7. Variable domain in full (rest from reference TRBV5-1 and TRBJ1-2): KAGVTQTPRYLIKTRGQQVTLSCSPISGHRSVSWYQQTPGQGLQFLFEYFSETQRNKGNFPGRFSGRQFSNSRSEMNVSTLELGDSALYLCASSPRTGVYGYTFGSGTRLTVV.